This entry concerns a single T cell receptor beta chain. What it binds is unknown. The sample belongs to a study of T cells in localized non-small cell lung cancer. Study-wide findings and caveats: A median approximately 59 of the top 100 tumor clones appeared in adjacent lung.

Only in-frame clones appear in the TCRdb table, and some are missing; sequencing was by immunoSEQ multiplex PCR. The sample contains around 20,000 clones, over 75% of which appear only once. CDR1 and CDR2 from the germline V gene are SGHTA and FQGTGA. The CDR3 loop spans 13 amino acids. Trimming left V 2 bases short and J 5 bases short, with 10 bases between. V usage is TRBV7-3 and J usage is TRBJ2-7; perhaps TRBD1 as D (5 bases). The source of this sequence is a female donor older than 55 with stage I lung adenocarcinoma. The material sequenced was peripheral blood, taken before any cancer treatment. CDR3: CASSLRRVHEQYF. The CDR3 region has the DNA TGTGCCAGCAGCTTACGCAGGGTTCACGAGCAGTACTTC.